This is a list of T cell receptor beta chains from one sample in a study of radiotherapy plus CTLA-4 blockade in lung cancer. Measured with immunoSEQ multiplex PCR; TCRdb has only the in-frame clones, and not every one. Of about 91,000 clones listed, approximately 75% are singletons. Sequences were derived from peripheral blood, sampled from a patient treated with radiotherapy plus ipilimumab. These receptors all come from a human donor with non-small cell lung cancer that progressed on radiotherapy plus ipilimumab. Both conserved end residues are part of each CDR3. The D gene is left open where the match is weak. Size tells how often a clone was seen (once, few, many) or the class of an expanded clone, and some rows leave it out.

>-|TRBJ2-1|TRBD2|TRBV5-4|16
CASKAGTSGSYNEQFF
TGTGCCAGCAAGGCCGGGACTAGCGGGAGTTACAATGAGCAGTTCTTC
>once|TRBJ2-1|TRBD2|TRBV27|13
CASRVVAGDEQFF
TGTGCCAGCAGGGTAGTCGCGGGGGATGAGCAGTTCTTC
>-|TRBJ2-6|TRBD1|TRBV28|16
CASSLEGALGANVLTF
TGTGCCAGCAGTTTAGAGGGGGCGCTTGGGGCCAACGTCCTGACTTTC
>-|TRBJ1-5|-|TRBV7-2|15
CASSLVQDFNQPQHF
TGTGCCAGCAGCTTAGTTCAAGACTTCAATCAGCCCCAGCATTTT
>-|TRBJ1-4|-|TRBV7-9|13
CASQGFGMEKLFF
TGTGCCAGTCAGGGGTTTGGGATGGAAAAACTGTTTTTT
>few|TRBJ2-1|-|TRBV7-6|15
CASSLYPPGYNEQFF
TGTGCCAGCAGTTTGTACCCCCCGGGGTACAATGAGCAGTTCTTC
>-|TRBJ2-7|TRBD1|TRBV11-3|12
CASSKTGAEQYF
TGTGCCAGCAGTAAAACAGGGGCCGAGCAGTACTTC
>few|TRBJ2-7|TRBD1|TRBV4-3|14
CASSLDRGFYEQYF
TGCGCCAGCAGCCTGGACAGGGGGTTTTACGAGCAGTACTTC
>-|TRBJ1-1|-|TRBV6-5|13
CASGPHMNTEAFF
TGTGCCAGCGGGCCGCACATGAACACTGAAGCTTTCTTT
>-|TRBJ1-1|-|TRBV7-2|16
CASSLEFGRVNTEAFF
TGTGCCAGCAGCTTAGAATTTGGCAGGGTGAACACTGAAGCTTTCTTT
>-|TRBJ2-3|-|TRBV5-1|13
CASSSGDTDTQYF
TGCGCCAGCAGCTCCGGGGACACAGATACGCAGTATTTT
>-|TRBJ2-1|-|TRBV7-6|16
CASSLGTPASPNEQFF
TGTGCCAGCAGCTTAGGGACCCCTGCTAGTCCCAATGAGCAGTTCTTC
>-|TRBJ2-7|TRBD2|TRBV6-6|12
CASGGGLHEQYF
TGTGCCTCGGGCGGGGGTTTGCACGAGCAGTACTTC
>-|TRBJ2-3|TRBD2|TRBV7-8|16
CASSLLAASSTDTQYF
TGTGCCAGCAGCTTACTAGCGGCATCTAGCACAGATACGCAGTATTTT